This T cell receptor (beta chain) was found in a study of cytomegalovirus exposure and HLA in healthy donors. Study-level information: There were under 140 million unique TCR beta sequences, drawn from approximately 180 million T cells, in an earlier analysis. The study's findings and limits: As a later analysis revealed, most CMV-associated TCR beta chains appeared HLA-restricted. Earlier results showed most TCR beta V segments being productive about 87% or about 30% of the time. A later analysis showed HLA-associated TCR beta chains outstripping equally common others in clonal expansion.

Deletions cut 0 bases from V and 2 bases from J, with 18 bases between. The CDR3 has 18 amino acids. Germline values: CDR1 SGDLS, CDR2 YYNGEE. The PCR ran on 60 Vbeta and 13 Jbeta primers. Some clones are missing from TCRdb's copy, which holds only in-frame ones; the method was immunoSEQ multiplex PCR. The table has some 200,000 clones, approximately 78% seen once. This clone turned up a few times. The antigen is undetermined. The receptor's source is a woman between 18 and 29 years old in good health and CMV-seronegative. The J gene is TRBJ2-1, the V gene TRBV9, with D possibly matching TRBD1 (5 bases). The source material was PBMCs. CDR3 in DNA: TGTGCCAGCAGCGTAGGAATAGGGGAAAGATTACCCTACAATGAGCAGTTCTTC. Its protein product is CASSVGIGERLPYNEQFF.